This TCR beta chain derives from a study of cytomegalovirus exposure and HLA in healthy donors. Study overall: A data release that came early held roughly 80 million unique TCRs from HLA-typed donors.

It was with 60 Vbeta and 13 Jbeta primers that the PCR ran. The repertoire was sequenced with immunoSEQ multiplex PCR; TCRdb's copy has only in-frame clones and lacks some. Of 95,000 to 100,000 clones in the sample, under 85% are singletons; the top ten hold less than 2%. The CDR3 length is 14 residues. Germline CDR1 reads SGHNT; CDR2 reads YYREEE (reference sequence). Trimming at V came to 5 bases and at J to 6 bases, leaving 9 bases not matched to a gene. This TCR was sampled from a woman aged 40 to 50 in good health and CMV-seronegative. The specimen sequenced was PBMCs. The chain has TRBV5-4 and TRBJ2-3; 7 bases line up with TRBD1. This chain's CDR3 is CASSSTTGADTQYF. The CDR3 DNA is TGTGCCAGCAGTTCAACCACAGGGGCGGATACGCAGTATTTT.